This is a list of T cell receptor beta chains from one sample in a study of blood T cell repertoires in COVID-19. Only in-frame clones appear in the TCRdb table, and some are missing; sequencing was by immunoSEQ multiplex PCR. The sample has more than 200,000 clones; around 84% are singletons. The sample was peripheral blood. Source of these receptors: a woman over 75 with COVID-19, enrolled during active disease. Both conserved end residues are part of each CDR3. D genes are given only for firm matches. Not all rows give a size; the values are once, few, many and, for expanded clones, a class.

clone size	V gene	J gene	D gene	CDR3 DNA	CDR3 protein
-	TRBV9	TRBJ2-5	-	TGTGCCAGCAGCGTAGATGGCGGGACGGTAGGAGAGACCCAGTACTTC	CASSVDGGTVGETQYF
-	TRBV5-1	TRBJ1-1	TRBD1	TGCGCCAGCAGCAGTTCGACAGGGGGTTTACCTGAAGCTTTCTTT	CASSSSTGGLPEAFF
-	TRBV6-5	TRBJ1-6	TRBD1	TGTGCCAGCACTTGGACAGGAGCCTATAATTCACCCCTCCACTTT	CASTWTGAYNSPLHF
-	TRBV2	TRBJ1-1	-	TGTGCCAGCAAGCCGCAGGGGAACACTGAAGCTTTCTTT	CASKPQGNTEAFF
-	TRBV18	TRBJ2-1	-	TGTGCCAGCTCACCACAGCTAAACTCCTACAATGAGCAGTTCTTC	CASSPQLNSYNEQFF
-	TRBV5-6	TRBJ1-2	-	TGTGCCAGCAGCCAACCGAGGAGCGGGGGAGCTAACTATGGCTACACCTTC	CASSQPRSGGANYGYTF
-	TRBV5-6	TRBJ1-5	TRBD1	TGTGCCAGCAGCTCAAGACAGGGGTTAAGCAATCAGCCCCAGCATTTT	CASSSRQGLSNQPQHF
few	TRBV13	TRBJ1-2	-	TGTGCCACCAGCATCGGTGCAGGGGACTATGGCTACACCTTC	CATSIGAGDYGYTF
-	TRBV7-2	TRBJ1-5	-	TGTGCCAGCAGCATGGACAGTTATAGCAATCAGCCCCAGCATTTT	CASSMDSYSNQPQHF
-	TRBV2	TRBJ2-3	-	TGTGCCAGCGGGTGGAGGAGGGTCACAGATACGCAGTATTTT	CASGWRRVTDTQYF
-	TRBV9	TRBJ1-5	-	TGTGCCAGCAGCGTAGGACAGTTTGGGAATCAGCCCCAGCATTTT	CASSVGQFGNQPQHF
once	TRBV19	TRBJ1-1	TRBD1	TGTGCCAGTAGTAGGAGACAGGGGACTGGGAACACTGAAGCTTTCTTT	CASSRRQGTGNTEAFF
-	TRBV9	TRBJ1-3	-	TGTGCCAGCACCCCGGGACATGTCTCTGGAAACACCATATATTTT	CASTPGHVSGNTIYF
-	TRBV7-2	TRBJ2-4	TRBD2	TGTGCCAGCAGGGACGGGACTAGCGGGGTTGGGGTCAAAAACATTCAGTACTTC	CASRDGTSGVGVKNIQYF
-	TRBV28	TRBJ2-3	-	TGTGCCAGCAGAGTCGGGGGTCTTCCAAGCACAGATACGCAGTATTTT	CASRVGGLPSTDTQYF
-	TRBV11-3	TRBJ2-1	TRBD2	TGTGCCAGCAGCTTAGGAACTCTAGCGGGGGGCAGGAATGAGCAGTTCTTC	CASSLGTLAGGRNEQFF
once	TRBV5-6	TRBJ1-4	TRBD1	TGTGCCAGCAGCCCTAGGACAGGGTTAAATGAAAAACTGTTTTTT	CASSPRTGLNEKLFF